This entry lists 24 T cell receptor beta chains sequenced from one sample in a study of molecular identifiers for immune sequencing clone quantification. TCRdb recomputed calls from the PCR reads with MiXCR, one row per CDR3 protein. The sample has about 510,000 distinct CDR3 sequences; about 25% are singletons. The sample consisted of naive CD8+ T cells from blood, with Jurkat cell RNA spiked in. As to subset: FACS-sorted CD8+CD4-CCR7+CD45RA+ naive T cells. The receptors originated from a human donor in good health. Some libraries in this study had Jurkat cell RNA spiked in.

Comments on this clonotype: A much larger clone lies a single base off, so this may be a read error. This CDR3 reads CSVVWREVKVTDTQYF. The CDR3 region has the DNA TGCAGCGTTGTTTGGCGGGAGGTAAAGGTCACAGATACGCAGTATTTT. The chain combines TRBV29-1 with TRBJ2-3; 8 bases are shared with TRBD2. V shed 4 bases, J shed 2 bases, and the junction held 11 bases outside the gene matches. Germline-derived CDR1 and CDR2 are SQVTM and ANQGSEA. The CDR3 consists of 16 residues.

The rearrangement links TRBV7-9 to TRBJ2-7, with 9 positions matching TRBD2. V lost 5 bases, J lost 1 base, and 6 bases stayed unmatched. The CDR3 is made up of 15 amino acids. The germline gives CDR1 SEHNR, CDR2 FQNEAQ (reference sequence). The CDR3: CASSGRTSESYEQYF. Here the CDR3 DNA reads TGTGCCAGCAGCGGCCGGACTAGCGAGTCCTACGAGCAGTACTTC.

This clonotype appeared a few times. The V gene is TRBV19, the J gene TRBJ2-1; D not certain. Per germline, CDR1 LNHDA and CDR2 SQIVND (reference sequence). This CDR3 has 15 residues. V dropped 5 bases and J dropped 6 bases, with 17 bases sitting between them. The CDR3 is CASSPTPRSGNEQFF. The DNA of the CDR3 is TGTGCCAGTAGTCCCACTCCGAGGTCGGGCAATGAGCAGTTCTTC. Based on the CDR3 plus reference TRBV19 and TRBJ2-1, the full variable domain is DGGITQSPKYLFRKEGQNVTLSCEQNLNHDAMYWYRQDPGQGLRLIYYSQIVNDFQKGDIAEGYSVSREKKESFPLTVTSAQKNPTAFYLCASSPTPRSGNEQFFGPGTRLTVL.

The chain joins TRBV7-9 to TRBJ2-7; TRBD1 matches 8 bases. The ends lost 5 bases at V and 5 bases at J; junction bases unmatched: 11. The CDR3 has 15 residues. Germline V gives CDR1 SEHNR, CDR2 FQNEAQ (reference sequence). The CDR3, as DNA: TGTGCCAGCAGCCTCGTCGGGGGACAGGACCACGAGCAGTACTTC. It yields the protein CASSLVGGQDHEQYF.

This clonotype turned up a few times. V and J are TRBV29-1 and TRBJ2-7, with 8 nucleotides matching TRBD1. Trimming took 7 bases from V and 7 from J; bases not matched to a gene: 12. The CDR3 is 13 amino acids. Per the germline V gene, CDR1 is SQVTM and CDR2 is ANQGSEA. CDR3 coding DNA: TGCAGCGGCCTCGACAGGGGTGTAGGGGAGCAGTACTTC. Protein: CSGLDRGVGEQYF.

V gene TRBV7-9 combines with J gene TRBJ1-6, with a tentative D call TRBD1 (5 bases). The CDR3 runs to 13 residues. CDR1 and CDR2 (germline): SEHNR, FQNEAQ (reference sequence). V was shortened by 4 bases and J by 10 bases, with 11 bases between the two germline ends. The CDR3 bases are TGTGCCAGCAGCTCACACAAGGGGTCACCCCTCCACTTT. The encoded protein is CASSSHKGSPLHF.

The gene calls are TRBV10-1 and TRBJ2-2, with D uncertain. Trimming left V 6 bases short and J 1 base short, with 18 bases between. The CDR3 has 17 residues. Germline CDR1 is WNHNN and CDR2 is SYGVQD (reference sequence). Here the CDR3 reads CASSPGYDLVNTGELFF. CDR3 in DNA: TGCGCCAGCAGCCCGGGCTACGACTTAGTGAACACCGGGGAGCTGTTTTTT.

This clonotype turned up a few times. The chain uses TRBV5-1 and TRBJ2-7, with D possibly TRBD2 on 6 matching bases. Germline loops: CDR1 SGHRS, CDR2 YFSETQ. This CDR3 is built from 14 residues. The germline V and J ends were trimmed by 0 bases and 7 bases, with 14 bases remaining between them. CDR3 amino acids: CASSLGAGTGEQYF. CDR3 sequence (DNA): TGCGCCAGCAGCTTGGGGGCGGGGACGGGGGAGCAGTACTTC. Full variable domain (remainder filled in from reference TRBV5-1 and TRBJ2-7): KAGVTQTPRYLIKTRGQQVTLSCSPISGHRSVSWYQQTPGQGLQFLFEYFSETQRNKGNFPGRFSGRQFSNSRSEMNVSTLELGDSALYLCASSLGAGTGEQYFGPGTRLTVT.

This clonotype was observed a single time. This may be a read error: a much more frequent sequence differs by one nucleotide. The V call is TRBV7-2, the J call TRBJ1-5, with a possible D match to TRBD1 (6 bases). The V end was cut by 6 bases, the J end by 5 bases, with 14 bases between. Germline V CDR1 and CDR2: SGHTA, FQGNSA. The CDR3 loop spans 14 amino acids. CDR3 nucleotide sequence: TGTGCCAGCAGTCCGGTGGGGGCATATCAGCCCCAGCATTTT. It is translated as CASSPVGAYQPQHF.

The V and J genes are TRBV24-1 and TRBJ2-7; 7 bases line up with TRBD1. Per germline, CDR1 KGHDR and CDR2 SFDVKD. Trimming cost V 4 bases and J 2 bases; bases outside gene matches: 7. The CDR3 is made up of 15 amino acids. The CDR3 nucleotides read TGTGCCACCAGTGACCTGACGGGACAGACCTACGAGCAGTACTTC. It encodes CATSDLTGQTYEQYF.

The chain recombines TRBV30 with TRBJ1-2, with TRBD1 as a possible D gene (5 bases). V was clipped by 1 base and J by 0 bases, with 6 bases between them. CDR1 and CDR2 from the germline V gene are GTSNPN and SVGIG (reference sequence). The CDR3 spans 13 residues. The CDR3 here is CAWSAGANYGYTF. In DNA, the CDR3 is TGTGCCTGGAGTGCGGGGGCTAACTATGGCTACACCTTC.

This clonotype showed up many times. The chain links TRBV28 to TRBJ1-1; 9 bases line up with TRBD1. Trimming took 8 bases from V and 3 from J; bases not matched to a gene: 7. This CDR3 is built from 14 residues. CDR1 is MDHEN, CDR2 SYDVKM, per germline. CDR3 nucleotides: TGTGCCAGCGGACAGGGGAGAGGGGACACTGAAGCTTTCTTT. Its protein product is CASGQGRGDTEAFF.

The chain combines TRBV4-2 with TRBJ2-2, with 11 bases that match TRBD2. Germline loops: CDR1 LGHNA, CDR2 YNFKEQ. The trim removed 9 bases at V and 6 bases at J, leaving 6 bases unmatched. The CDR3 consists of 14 residues. The CDR3 DNA is TGTGCCAGTGGGCCTAGCGGGAGGCCCGGGGAGCTGTTTTTT. Residues: CASGPSGRPGELFF.

This clonotype was observed a handful of times. J is TRBJ1-1 and V is TRBV6-1; D is unclear. Deletions cut 3 bases from V and 0 bases from J, with 11 bases between. Germline V CDR1 and CDR2: MNHNS, SASEGT. The CDR3 loop spans 15 amino acids. CDR3 sequence (DNA): TGTGCCAGCAGTGATCCCTGGCTGATGAACACTGAAGCTTTCTTT. It yields the protein CASSDPWLMNTEAFF.

The chain carries TRBV20-1 and TRBJ1-1; D gene uncertain. The CDR3 is made up of 13 amino acids. The V end lost 3 bases, the J end lost 0 bases, and 8 bases lay between the germline ends. Germline V gene sequence: CDR1 DFQATT, CDR2 SNEGSKA (reference sequence). CDR3 DNA: TGCAGTGCTAGGGGCAGGATGAACACTGAAGCTTTCTTT. It specifies CSARGRMNTEAFF.

This clonotype was observed at least ten times. The chain combines TRBV4-1 with TRBJ1-1; D unresolved. V shed 4 bases and J shed 4 bases, with 16 bases lying between them. The CDR3 spans 15 residues. Germline values: CDR1 MGHRA, CDR2 YSYEKL. CDR3 sequence reads: CASSPRGFYGTEAFF. The CDR3 DNA reads as TGCGCCAGCAGCCCCCGAGGGTTCTATGGCACTGAAGCTTTCTTT.

This clonotype was seen a few times. The rearrangement uses TRBV27 and TRBJ2-1; the D gene is possibly TRBD1 (6 bases). Germline V gene sequence: CDR1 MNHEY, CDR2 SMNVEV (reference sequence). This CDR3 has 14 residues. The V gene lost 8 bases and the J gene lost 4 bases, with 15 bases spanning the gap. This CDR3 is CASRPRDTYNEQFF. The CDR3 region has the DNA TGTGCCAGCCGCCCCCGGGACACTTACAATGAGCAGTTCTTC.

The sample holds many counts of this clonotype. The chain carries TRBV7-9 and TRBJ2-3, with D perhaps TRBD1 (6 bases). V gave up 8 bases and J gave up 5 bases, with 11 bases separating them. Germline V CDR1 and CDR2: SEHNR, FQNEAQ (reference sequence). The CDR3 is 12 amino acids. This CDR3 is CASSRGGDTQYF. CDR3 nucleotides: TGTGCCAGCTCCCGAGGGGGAGATACGCAGTATTTT.

This clonotype was seen more than once but under ten times. This chain joins TRBV13 and TRBJ2-1; 7 nucleotides line up with TRBD1. This CDR3 comprises 11 residues. Germline V gene sequence: CDR1 PRHDT, CDR2 FYEKMQ (reference sequence). V lost 5 bases, J lost 14 bases, and 6 bases stayed unmatched. The CDR3 nucleotides are TGTGCCAGCAGCCAAACAGGGGCGGAGTTCTTC. Its translation is CASSQTGAEFF.

A remark on this clonotype: At one end the junction does not follow the germline gene, possibly because of a read error. The chain combines TRBV12-3 or TRBV12-4 with TRBJ2-5; TRBD2 is a possible D gene (5 bases). The CDR3 length is 14 residues. The CDR3, as DNA: TGTGCCAGCAGCTTGTTTGGGAGTGTAGAGACCCGGTACTTC. This encodes CASSLFGSVETRYF.

This clonotype has just a few counts. This chain joins TRBV7-6 and TRBJ1-2; D is undetermined. Germline V gives CDR1 SGHVS, CDR2 FNYEAQ. V was trimmed by 5 bases and J by 0 bases, leaving 7 bases between them. The CDR3 is 13 amino acids. CDR3 in DNA: TGTGCCAGCAGCCCAGAGACTAACTATGGCTACACCTTC. This codes for CASSPETNYGYTF.

The CDR3 reads CASRGLAGQETQYF. The CDR3 region has the DNA TGTGCCAGCAGGGGACTAGCGGGACAAGAGACCCAGTACTTC. This sequence joins TRBV28 and TRBJ2-5; 13 nucleotides match TRBD2. This CDR3 has 14 residues. CDR1 is MDHEN, CDR2 SYDVKM, per germline. The V gene end was trimmed by 6 bases and the J gene end by 2 bases; junction bases not matched to a gene: 0.

This clonotype was seen repeatedly, ten times or more. The chain uses TRBV5-6 and TRBJ1-1; D is ambiguous. Trimming took 1 base from V and 4 from J, leaving 8 bases between them. Looked up from germline, CDR1 is SGHDT and CDR2 is YYEEEE. The CDR3 runs 13 residues. The CDR3 coding sequence is TGTGCCAGCAGCTTGCGCGCGGGCACTGAAGCTTTCTTT. This translates into CASSLRAGTEAFF.

This clonotype was seen a few times. This sequence joins TRBV20-1 and TRBJ2-5; no definite D call. The CDR3 consists of 12 residues. Looked up from germline, CDR1 is DFQATT and CDR2 is SNEGSKA (reference sequence). The germline V and J ends were trimmed by 3 bases and 9 bases, with 14 bases remaining between them. In nucleotides, the CDR3 is TGCAGTGCTAGCGGCCAGCTTTTGGCCCAGTACTTC. As protein: CSASGQLLAQYF.